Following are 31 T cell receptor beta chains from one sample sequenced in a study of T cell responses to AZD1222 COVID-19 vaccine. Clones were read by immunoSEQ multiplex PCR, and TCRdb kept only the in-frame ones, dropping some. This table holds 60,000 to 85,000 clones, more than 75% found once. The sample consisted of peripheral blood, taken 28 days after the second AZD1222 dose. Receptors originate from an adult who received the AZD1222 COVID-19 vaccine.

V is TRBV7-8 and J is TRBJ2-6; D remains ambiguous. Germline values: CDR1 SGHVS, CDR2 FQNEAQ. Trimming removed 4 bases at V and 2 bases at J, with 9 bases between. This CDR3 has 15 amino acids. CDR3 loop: CASSSDLAGANVLTF. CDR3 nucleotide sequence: TGTGCCAGCAGCTCGGATCTGGCTGGGGCCAACGTCCTGACTTTC.

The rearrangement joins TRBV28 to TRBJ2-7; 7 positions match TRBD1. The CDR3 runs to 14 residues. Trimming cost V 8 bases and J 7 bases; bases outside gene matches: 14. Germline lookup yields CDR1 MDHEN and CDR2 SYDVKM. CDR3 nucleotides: TGTGCCAGCGGGATGACAGGGCTCCCTAGAGAGCAGTACTTC. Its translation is CASGMTGLPREQYF.

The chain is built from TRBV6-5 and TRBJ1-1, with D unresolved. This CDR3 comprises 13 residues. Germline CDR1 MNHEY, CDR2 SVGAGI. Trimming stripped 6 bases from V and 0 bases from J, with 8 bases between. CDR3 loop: CASSARLNTEAFF. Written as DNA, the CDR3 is TGTGCCAGCAGCGCGAGACTGAACACTGAAGCTTTCTTT.

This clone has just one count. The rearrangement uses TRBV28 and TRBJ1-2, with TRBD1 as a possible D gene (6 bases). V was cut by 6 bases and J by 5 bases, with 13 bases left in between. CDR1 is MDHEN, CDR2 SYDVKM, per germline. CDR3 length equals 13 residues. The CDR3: CASSPGQWYGYTF. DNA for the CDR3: TGTGCCAGCAGCCCCGGACAGTGGTATGGCTACACCTTC.

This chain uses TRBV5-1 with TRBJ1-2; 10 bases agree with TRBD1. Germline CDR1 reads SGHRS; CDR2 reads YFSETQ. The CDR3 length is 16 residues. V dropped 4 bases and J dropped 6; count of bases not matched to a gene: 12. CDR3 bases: TGCGCCAGCAGCACCCACCGACAGGGGGCGCAGGATGGCTACACCTTC. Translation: CASSTHRQGAQDGYTF.

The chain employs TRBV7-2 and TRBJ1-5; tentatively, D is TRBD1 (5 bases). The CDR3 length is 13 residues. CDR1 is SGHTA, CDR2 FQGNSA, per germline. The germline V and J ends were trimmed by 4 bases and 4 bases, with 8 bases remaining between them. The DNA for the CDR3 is TGTGCCAGCAGCTGGGACCGAAATCAGCCCCAGCATTTT. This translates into CASSWDRNQPQHF.

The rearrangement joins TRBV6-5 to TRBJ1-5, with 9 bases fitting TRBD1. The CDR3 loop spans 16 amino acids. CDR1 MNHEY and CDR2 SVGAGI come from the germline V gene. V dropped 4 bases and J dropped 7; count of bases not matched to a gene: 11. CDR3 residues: CASSSFNPTGGQPQHF. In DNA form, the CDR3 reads TGTGCCAGCAGTTCCTTCAATCCAACAGGGGGCCAGCCCCAGCATTTT.

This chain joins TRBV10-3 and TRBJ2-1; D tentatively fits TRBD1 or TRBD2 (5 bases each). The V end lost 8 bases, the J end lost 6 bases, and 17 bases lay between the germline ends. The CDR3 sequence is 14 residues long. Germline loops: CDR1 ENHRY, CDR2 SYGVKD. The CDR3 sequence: CAIFGGGMRNEQFF. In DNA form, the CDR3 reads TGTGCCATCTTTGGTGGGGGAATGCGCAATGAGCAGTTCTTC.

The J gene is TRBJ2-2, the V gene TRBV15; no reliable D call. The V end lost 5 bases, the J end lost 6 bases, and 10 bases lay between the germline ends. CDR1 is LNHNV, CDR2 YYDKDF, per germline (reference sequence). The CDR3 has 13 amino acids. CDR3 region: CATSDGQPGELFF. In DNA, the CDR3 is TGTGCCACCAGCGACGGCCAACCCGGGGAGCTGTTTTTT.

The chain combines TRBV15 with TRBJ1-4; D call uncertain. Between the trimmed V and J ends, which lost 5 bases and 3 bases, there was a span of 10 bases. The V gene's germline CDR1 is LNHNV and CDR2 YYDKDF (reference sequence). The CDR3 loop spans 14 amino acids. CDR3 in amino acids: CATSLGRANEKLFF. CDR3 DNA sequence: TGTGCCACCAGCTTGGGAAGAGCTAATGAAAAACTGTTTTTT.

As DNA, the CDR3 is TGTGCCAGCAGCTTAACAGGGGGATCCTACGAGCAGTACTTC. Protein: CASSLTGGSYEQYF. The J gene is TRBJ2-7, the V gene TRBV7-2; 8 bases align to TRBD1. The V gene's germline CDR1 is SGHTA and CDR2 FQGNSA. Germline trimming cut 2 bases from V and 1 base from J; bases unmatched to any gene: 1. This CDR3 spans 14 amino acids.

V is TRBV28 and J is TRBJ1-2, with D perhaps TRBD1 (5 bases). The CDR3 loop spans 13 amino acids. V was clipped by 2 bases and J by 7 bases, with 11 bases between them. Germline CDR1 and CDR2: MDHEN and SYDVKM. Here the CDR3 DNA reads TGTGCCAGCAGTTTAGTCAGGGATCTTGGCTACACCTTC. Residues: CASSLVRDLGYTF.

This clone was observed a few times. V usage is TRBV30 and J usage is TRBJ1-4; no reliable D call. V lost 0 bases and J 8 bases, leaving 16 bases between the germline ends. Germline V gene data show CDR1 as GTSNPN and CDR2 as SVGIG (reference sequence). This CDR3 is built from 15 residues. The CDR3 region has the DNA TGTGCCTGGAGTGTCCTACAGTTGGGCGGGGAAAAACTGTTTTTT. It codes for CAWSVLQLGGEKLFF.

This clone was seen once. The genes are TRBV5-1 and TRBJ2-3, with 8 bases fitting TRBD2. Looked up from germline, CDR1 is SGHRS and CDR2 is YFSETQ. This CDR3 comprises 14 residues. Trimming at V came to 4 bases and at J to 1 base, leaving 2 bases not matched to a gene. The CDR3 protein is CASSPTSGTDTQYF. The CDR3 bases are TGCGCCAGCAGCCCGACTAGCGGCACAGATACGCAGTATTTT.

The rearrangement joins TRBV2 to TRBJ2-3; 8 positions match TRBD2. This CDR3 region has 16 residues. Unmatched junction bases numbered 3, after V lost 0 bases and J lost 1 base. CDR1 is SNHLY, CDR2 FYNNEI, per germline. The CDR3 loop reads CASSEAQAGGTDTQYF. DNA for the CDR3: TGTGCCAGCAGTGAAGCTCAAGCGGGGGGCACAGATACGCAGTATTTT.

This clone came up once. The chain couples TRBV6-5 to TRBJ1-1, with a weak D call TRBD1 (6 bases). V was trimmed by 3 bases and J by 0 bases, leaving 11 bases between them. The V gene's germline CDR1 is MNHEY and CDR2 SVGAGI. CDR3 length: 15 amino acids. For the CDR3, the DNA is TGTGCCAGCAGTTATATGGACAGACTGAACACTGAAGCTTTCTTT. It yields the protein CASSYMDRLNTEAFF.

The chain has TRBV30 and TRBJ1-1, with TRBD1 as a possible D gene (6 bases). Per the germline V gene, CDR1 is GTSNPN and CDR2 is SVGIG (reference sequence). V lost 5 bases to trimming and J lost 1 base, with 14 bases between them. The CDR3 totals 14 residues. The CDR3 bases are TGTGCCTGGTCCCCCGGGACAAAGAACACTGAAGCTTTCTTT. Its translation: CAWSPGTKNTEAFF. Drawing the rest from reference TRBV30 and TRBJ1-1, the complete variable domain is SQTIHQWPATLVQPVGSPLSLECTVEGTSNPNLYWYRQAAGRGLQLLFYSVGIGQISSEVPQNLSASRPQDRQFILSSKKLLLSDSGFYLCAWSPGTKNTEAFFGQGTRLTVV.

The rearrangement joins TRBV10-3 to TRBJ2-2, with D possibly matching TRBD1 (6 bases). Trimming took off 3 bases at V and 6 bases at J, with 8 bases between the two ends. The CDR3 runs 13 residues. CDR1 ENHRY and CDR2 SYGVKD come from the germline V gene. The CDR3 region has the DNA TGTGCCATCAGTGATCCAGGGGCCGGGGAGCTGTTTTTT. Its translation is CAISDPGAGELFF.

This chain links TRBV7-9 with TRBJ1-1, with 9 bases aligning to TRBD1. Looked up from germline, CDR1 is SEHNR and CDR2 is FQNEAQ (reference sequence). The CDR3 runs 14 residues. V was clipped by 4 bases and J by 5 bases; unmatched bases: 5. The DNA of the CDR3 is TGTGCCAGCAGCTACACAGGGGGCAGGACTGAAGCTTTCTTT. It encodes CASSYTGGRTEAFF.

CDR3 amino acids: CASSQPRGGGSNEKLFF. In DNA, the CDR3 is TGCGCCAGCAGCCAACCCCGGGGCGGGGGGTCTAATGAAAAACTGTTTTTT. The chain has TRBV4-1 and TRBJ1-4, with a tentative D call TRBD1 (5 bases). Germline values: CDR1 MGHRA, CDR2 YSYEKL. This CDR3 comprises 17 residues. V shed 2 bases and J shed 3 bases, with 16 bases lying between them.

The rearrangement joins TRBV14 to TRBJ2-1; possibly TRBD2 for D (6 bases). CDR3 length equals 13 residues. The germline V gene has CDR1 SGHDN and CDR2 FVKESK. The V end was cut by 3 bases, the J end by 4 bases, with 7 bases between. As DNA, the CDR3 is TGTGCCAGCAGCCACCGGGGGTACAATGAGCAGTTCTTC. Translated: CASSHRGYNEQFF.

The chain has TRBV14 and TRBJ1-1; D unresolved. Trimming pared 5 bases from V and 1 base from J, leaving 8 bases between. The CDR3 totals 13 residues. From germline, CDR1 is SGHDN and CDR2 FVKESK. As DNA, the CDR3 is TGTGCCAGCAGCTTCAACAAGAACACTGAAGCTTTCTTT. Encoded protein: CASSFNKNTEAFF.

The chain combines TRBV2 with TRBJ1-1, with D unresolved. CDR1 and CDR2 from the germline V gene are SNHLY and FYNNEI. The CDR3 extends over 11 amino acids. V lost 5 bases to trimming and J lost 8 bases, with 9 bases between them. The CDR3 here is CASSPPEEAFF. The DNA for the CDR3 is TGTGCCAGCAGTCCCCCTGAGGAAGCTTTCTTT.

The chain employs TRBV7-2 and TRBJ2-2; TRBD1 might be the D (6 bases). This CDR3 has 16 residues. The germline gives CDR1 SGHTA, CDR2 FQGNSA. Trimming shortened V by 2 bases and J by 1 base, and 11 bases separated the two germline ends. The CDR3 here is CASSLTGTRNTGELFF. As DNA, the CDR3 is TGTGCCAGCAGCTTAACCGGGACACGGAACACCGGGGAGCTGTTTTTT.

Here the CDR3 DNA reads TGTGCCTGGAGTGTACAAGGGTTCACTGAAGCTTTCTTT. Protein: CAWSVQGFTEAFF. This rearrangement joins TRBV30 to TRBJ1-1; no firm D call. There are 13 residues in the CDR3. Looked up from germline, CDR1 is GTSNPN and CDR2 is SVGIG (reference sequence). Trimming took 0 bases from V and 4 from J, leaving 9 bases between them.

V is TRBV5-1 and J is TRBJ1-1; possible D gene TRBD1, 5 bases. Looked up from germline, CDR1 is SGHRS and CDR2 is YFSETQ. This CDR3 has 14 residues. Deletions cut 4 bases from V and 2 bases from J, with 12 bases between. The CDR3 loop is CASSPGRQNTEAFF. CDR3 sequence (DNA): TGCGCCAGCAGCCCGGGACGGCAAAACACTGAAGCTTTCTTT.

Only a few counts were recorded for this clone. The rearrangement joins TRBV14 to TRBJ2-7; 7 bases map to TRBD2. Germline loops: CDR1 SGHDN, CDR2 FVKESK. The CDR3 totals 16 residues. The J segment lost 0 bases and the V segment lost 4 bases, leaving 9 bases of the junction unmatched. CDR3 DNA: TGTGCCAGCAGCCGGGAGGGGAGCCGACTCTCCTACGAGCAGTACTTC. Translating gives CASSREGSRLSYEQYF.

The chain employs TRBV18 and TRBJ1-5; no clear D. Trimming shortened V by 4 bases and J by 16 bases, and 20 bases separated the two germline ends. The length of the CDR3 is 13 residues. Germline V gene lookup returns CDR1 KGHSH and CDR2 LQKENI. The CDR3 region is CASSLTGEAEPHF. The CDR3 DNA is TGTGCCAGCTCACTAACCGGAGAGGCTGAACCACATTTT. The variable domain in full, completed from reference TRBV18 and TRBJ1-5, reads NAGVMQNPRHLVRRRGQEARLRCSPMKGHSHVYWYRQLPEEGLKFMVYLQKENIIDESGMPKERFSAEFPKEGPSILRIQQVVRGDSAAYFCASSLTGEAEPHFGDGTRLSIL.

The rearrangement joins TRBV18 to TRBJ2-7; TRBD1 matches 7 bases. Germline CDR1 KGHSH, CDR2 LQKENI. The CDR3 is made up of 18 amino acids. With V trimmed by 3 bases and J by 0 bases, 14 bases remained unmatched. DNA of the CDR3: TGTGCCAGCTCACCGGGAGCAGGGGGTTTGGGTGGCTCCTACGAGCAGTACTTC. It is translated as CASSPGAGGLGGSYEQYF.

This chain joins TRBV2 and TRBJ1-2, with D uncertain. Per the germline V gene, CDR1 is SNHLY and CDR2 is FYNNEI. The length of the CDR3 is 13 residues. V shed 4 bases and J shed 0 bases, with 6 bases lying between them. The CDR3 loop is CASSAQANYGYTF. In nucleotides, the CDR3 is TGTGCCAGCAGTGCGCAGGCTAACTATGGCTACACCTTC.

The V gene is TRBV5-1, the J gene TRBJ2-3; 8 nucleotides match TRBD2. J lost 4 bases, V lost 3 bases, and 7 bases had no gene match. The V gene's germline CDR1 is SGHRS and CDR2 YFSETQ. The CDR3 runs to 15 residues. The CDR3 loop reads CASSSQAGVADTQYF. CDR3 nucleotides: TGCGCCAGCAGCTCCCAAGCGGGGGTGGCAGATACGCAGTATTTT.